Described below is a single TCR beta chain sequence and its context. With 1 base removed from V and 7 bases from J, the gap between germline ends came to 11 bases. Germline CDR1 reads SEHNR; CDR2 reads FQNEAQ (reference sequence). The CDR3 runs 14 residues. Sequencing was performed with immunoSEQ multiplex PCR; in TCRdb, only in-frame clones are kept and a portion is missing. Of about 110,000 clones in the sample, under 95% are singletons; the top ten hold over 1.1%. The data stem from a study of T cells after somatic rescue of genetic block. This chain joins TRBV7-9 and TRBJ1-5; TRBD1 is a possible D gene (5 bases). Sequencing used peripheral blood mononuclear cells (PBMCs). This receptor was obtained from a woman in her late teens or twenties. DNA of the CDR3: TGTGCCAGCAGCTTAGGGGGGTTGGGGCAGCCCCAGCATTTT. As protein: CASSLGGLGQPQHF.